This T cell receptor (beta chain) was identified in a study of blood T cell repertoires in COVID-19 (dated by TCRdb to about 2020). At the level of the whole study: The collaborator samples originated in the United States, Italy and Spain and spanned the acute and convalescent phases of COVID-19. The prospective study material was composed of cDNA or gDNA derived from T cells, B-cell-depleted T cells, or PBMCs. The dataset comprised deeply sampled blood TCRbeta repertoires from subjects exposed to, actively infected with, or recovered from COVID-19. The repertoires were made available in a free public database intended to serve as a resource for research on the immune response to SARS-CoV-2. The samples were drawn from two sources: the first 160 participants of the ongoing ImmuneRACE study, and 1,254 subjects contributed by 6 global collaborators. The sample metadata nearly always contained a de-identified subject ID, COVID-19 status, age in years and sex. Where available, HLA class I and class II types were taken from metadata supplied by the sample provider and were not determined by assay-based typing.

The CDR3 measures 11 amino acids from cysteine to phenylalanine. Just the 33-base CDR3 DNA is kept, in frame starting at base 1. A distance of 12 bases separates the germline ends of V and J, which lose 9 bases and 9 bases respectively. For CDR1 and CDR2, the germline V gene (reference sequence) lists LNHDA and SQIVND. TCRbeta CDR3 regions were amplified from genomic DNA by means of the immunoSEQ Assay, a bias-controlled multiplex PCR. The authors processed their data as follows. The number of nucleated cells in each sample was estimated from the amplification of reference gene primers within the assay. Sequence reads were collapsed and filtered to measure the absolute abundance of every unique TCRbeta CDR3 rearrangement. For each sample, productive Simpson clonality was calculated as the square root of Simpson's diversity index across productive rearrangements. The source is immuneACCESS, and TCRdb retained only in-frame sequences with V and J called. Part of the clones is not carried over; for the studies checked, unresolved V genes explain less than half of this, and the remainder is unexplained. From that table come the V and J calls and clone size; the DNA was used to work out D and trimming. The sample table records approximately 90,000 clones; roughly 77% of these occur just once. Approximately 22% of the sample rests with the top ten.

This clone was counted a single time. There is no known antigen for this receptor. No qualities accompany the bases; no much larger clone lies one base away. What the study reported, not specific to this receptor: The quantity of clinical and demographic metadata differed by source and by participant and was supplied without curation.

The collaborating institutions used their own protocols to collect whole blood in K2EDTA tubes. Collaborator samples were shipped for TCRbeta analysis as frozen whole blood, isolated PBMCs, or DNA extracted from either sample type. Material: peripheral blood. The sequence was collected from a human donor in a cohort sampled during active COVID-19. Rearrangement joined TRBV19 to TRBJ2-1; the D gene cannot be named for sure. The CDR3 is CASRYVGEQFF. The DNA reads TGTGCCAGCCGCTACGTCGGTGAGCAGTTCTTC.